This record looks at one TCR beta chain sequence and its context. Its antigen is still unknown. The source of the sample is a study of shared clonotypes between healthy human individuals. Across the study: The plates for each donor numbered three CD4 naive, three CD4 memory, two CD8 naive and one CD8 memory. Study observations and caveats: Owing to a small donor count, the genetic and exposure-history diversity represented was limited.

CDR1 is MDHEN and CDR2 is SYDVKM in the germline V gene. V gave up 7 bases and J gave up 8 bases, with 17 bases separating them. The CDR3 extends over 13 amino acids. This table comes from immunoSEQ multiplex PCR, and its TCRdb copy is limited to in-frame clones, with some not included. The sample lists about 2.3 million clones, more than 80% occurring once. Healthy and HIV-negative, the adult donors had no recent acute infections or vaccinations. Sequencing input: naive CD4+ T cells from PBMCs. Subset here: CD45RA+ positively selected. V is TRBV28 and J is TRBJ1-2; weak D call: TRBD1 (6 bases). The clonotype was recovered from a man aged 18 to 35 in good health. Some clones in this sample may be carry-over from other donors' samples. CDR3 loop: CASNLEGVWGYTF. CDR3 nucleotides: TGTGCCAGCAACCTGGAGGGGGTTTGGGGCTACACCTTC.